The T cell receptor beta chain under discussion was sequenced for a study of PD-1 blockade in classical Hodgkin lymphoma. Background on the study: The patients were dosed with nivolumab 3 mg/kg, infused intravenously every 2 weeks.

About this clone itself: The target antigen is unknown.

Specified time point: cycle 4 day 1 (C4D1), after 6 weeks of nivolumab. Exposure to brentuximab vedotin varied, and each patient had relapsed following autologous stem cell transplantation. The CDR3 is 16 amino acids. Germline V gene data show CDR1 as LNHDA and CDR2 as SQIVND (reference sequence). V shed 5 bases and J shed 1 base, with 14 bases lying between them. The method was immunoSEQ multiplex PCR; TCRdb's version includes in-frame clones alone and lacks a portion of them. The repertoire has approximately 96,000 clones, more than 85% of them found once; the top ten carry under 2%. Whole-study results and caveats: By cycle point C4D1, TCR diversity had risen significantly in CD4+ cells (but not CD8+ cells). Reported baseline diversity: healthy donors highest, relapsed/refractory patients lowest. Complete responders matched newly diagnosed patients in baseline diversity.

V gene TRBV19 combines with J gene TRBJ2-2; maybe TRBD1 (6 bases). This TCR came from a human donor with classical Hodgkin lymphoma. This sample comprised peripheral blood mononuclear cells (PBMCs), obtained before the fourth cycle of nivolumab. CDR3 region: CASSPPPGQNTGELFF. The CDR3, as DNA: TGTGCCAGTAGTCCGCCGCCGGGACAGAACACCGGGGAGCTGTTTTTT.